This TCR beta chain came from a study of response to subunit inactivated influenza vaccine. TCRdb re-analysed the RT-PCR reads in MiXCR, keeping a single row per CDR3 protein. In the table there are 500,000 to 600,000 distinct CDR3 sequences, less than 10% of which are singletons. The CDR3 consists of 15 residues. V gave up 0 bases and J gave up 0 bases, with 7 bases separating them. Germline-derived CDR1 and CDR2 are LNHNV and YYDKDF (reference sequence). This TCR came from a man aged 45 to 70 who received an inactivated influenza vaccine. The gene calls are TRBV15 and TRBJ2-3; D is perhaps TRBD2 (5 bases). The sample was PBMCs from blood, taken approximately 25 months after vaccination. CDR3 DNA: TGTGCCACCAGCAGAGACCGCGGGAGCACAGATACGCAGTATTTT. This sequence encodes CATSRDRGSTDTQYF.